This is a list of T cell receptor beta chains from one sample in a study of T cell responses to AZD1222 COVID-19 vaccine. This table comes from immunoSEQ multiplex PCR, and its TCRdb copy is limited to in-frame clones, with some not included. The table has approximately 110,000 clones, 88% seen once. Specimen: peripheral blood, collected on day 0 of MenACWY control vaccination. These receptors all stem from an adult in good health. The CDR3 runs from the conserved cysteine through the conserved F or W. The order of the fields is V gene, clone size, D gene, J gene, CDR3 DNA, CDR3 protein. D genes are given only for firm matches. The size field is filled for only some rows; it gives once, few, many or a size class.

TRBV7-2	.	TRBD2	TRBJ2-3	TGTGCCAGCAGCTTAGGTCCCACTAGCGGGGGGCGCACAGATACGCAGTATTTT	CASSLGPTSGGRTDTQYF
TRBV6-5	.	.	TRBJ1-3	TGTGCCAGCAGTTACGGGGGAAATTGGGGAAACACCATATATTTT	CASSYGGNWGNTIYF
TRBV3-1/TRBV3-2	.	.	TRBJ2-2	TGTGCCAGCAGCCAAGGTGGGGGGATCGATAACACCGGGGAGCTGTTTTTT	CASSQGGGIDNTGELFF
TRBV28	.	TRBD1	TRBJ1-4	TGTGCCAGCAGGGTTCCAGGGACAGGGTTGGAAAAACTGTTTTTT	CASRVPGTGLEKLFF
TRBV3-1/TRBV3-2	.	.	TRBJ2-3	TGTGCCAGCAGCCATCGCGGGACAGCAAGAGCCAATGGGGGTGCAGATACGCAGTATTTT	CASSHRGTARANGGADTQYF
TRBV28	.	.	TRBJ2-7	TGTGCCAGCAGGGGAGGTGGCGGCTTCTCCTACGAGCAGTACTTC	CASRGGGGFSYEQYF
TRBV3-1/TRBV3-2	once	.	TRBJ2-2	TGTGCCAGCAGCCAATACGGCCGGGATGGGATACGCACCGGGGAGCTGTTTTTT	CASSQYGRDGIRTGELFF
TRBV9	.	.	TRBJ1-1	TGTGCCAGCAGCGCGCAGATGAACACTGAAGCTTTCTTT	CASSAQMNTEAFF
TRBV5-5	.	.	TRBJ1-1	TGTGCCAGCAGCTTAAGGACAGATGGTGAAGCTTTCTTT	CASSLRTDGEAFF
TRBV6-5	.	.	TRBJ1-2	TGTGCCAGCAGTTACTCGGGACTTTCTAACTATGGCTACACCTTC	CASSYSGLSNYGYTF
TRBV30	.	.	TRBJ2-7	TGTGCCTGGATCCCCGACGCGGGTAGCGGAATCCCTTGGCAGCAGTACTTC	CAWIPDAGSGIPWQQYF
TRBV2	.	.	TRBJ2-7	TGTGCCAGCAGTGTTCACAAGTTCTCCTACGAGCAGTACTTC	CASSVHKFSYEQYF
TRBV18	.	TRBD2	TRBJ2-7	TGTGCCAGCTCACCAAAACTAGCGGGGAGGCACGAGCAGTACTTC	CASSPKLAGRHEQYF
TRBV7-2	.	.	TRBJ1-1	TGTGCCAGCAGCTCGCAACAGGGCCTTTCGGCTGAAGCTTTCTTT	CASSSQQGLSAEAFF
TRBV27	.	TRBD1	TRBJ1-5	TGTGCCAGCAGTTTAAGGGACAGTCCCTATCAGCCCCAGCATTTT	CASSLRDSPYQPQHF
TRBV5-1	.	.	TRBJ2-1	TGCGCCAGCAGCGCCCAACTAGATTACAATGAGCAGTTCTTC	CASSAQLDYNEQFF
TRBV7-9	.	.	TRBJ2-7	TGTGCCAGCAGCCCCGGTGGGAGGAGCTACGAGCAGTACTTC	CASSPGGRSYEQYF
TRBV5-1	.	TRBD1	TRBJ1-1	TGCGCCAGCAGCGGAAGGACAGGGGAGAGGGGGACTGAAGCTTTCTTT	CASSGRTGERGTEAFF
TRBV19	.	.	TRBJ2-3	TGTGCCAGTGCAGGGGAGCGCACAGATACGCAGTATTTT	CASAGERTDTQYF
TRBV4-1	.	TRBD1	TRBJ1-6	TGCGCCAGCAGCCAACTAGTCCGGACAGGCCTTAATTCACCCCTCCACTTT	CASSQLVRTGLNSPLHF
TRBV30	.	.	TRBJ2-1	TGTGCCTGGGAACCTTCCGGGACCCCCAGGTTCTTC	CAWEPSGTPRFF
TRBV10-3	.	TRBD1	TRBJ1-1	TGTGCCATCAGTGTGCAGGGGGGGAACACTGAAGCTTTCTTT	CAISVQGGNTEAFF
TRBV11-3	once	.	TRBJ2-1	TGTGCCAGCAGCTTACTAGCTGGGCATGAGCAGTTCTTC	CASSLLAGHEQFF
TRBV5-1	.	TRBD1	TRBJ1-2	TGCGCCAGCAGCCCGGAGGGGGCCCTCTATGGCTACACCTTC	CASSPEGALYGYTF
TRBV7-2	.	TRBD1	TRBJ2-7	TGTGCCAGCAGCCCGGGACAGTTACTCTCCTACGAGCAGTACTTC	CASSPGQLLSYEQYF
TRBV10-3	.	.	TRBJ2-1	TGTGCCATCAGTCCCTCCTCCACTAGGTGGGATGAGCAGTTCTTC	CAISPSSTRWDEQFF
TRBV19	.	.	TRBJ2-2	TGTGCCAGTGCCGGGGGAAACACCGGGGAGCTGTTTTTT	CASAGGNTGELFF
TRBV5-6	.	TRBD1	TRBJ1-2	TGTGCCAGCAGCTTGGCCAGAACAGGGGATGGCTACACCTTC	CASSLARTGDGYTF
TRBV30	.	.	TRBJ2-2	TGCGCCTGGAGTGTACAATCCGCGAACACCGGGGAGCTGTTTTTT	CAWSVQSANTGELFF
TRBV7-8	.	TRBD1	TRBJ2-7	TGTGCCAGCAGCTCGGACAGGGGAACGCTCTCCTACGAGCAGTACTTC	CASSSDRGTLSYEQYF
TRBV2	.	.	TRBJ1-1	TGTGCCAGCAGTGGGACAGAAGCGAACACTGAAGCTTTCTTT	CASSGTEANTEAFF
TRBV24-1	.	TRBD2	TRBJ2-1	TGTGCCACCAGTGATTTTGGCGGGAGCCGCCCCCCCTACAATGAGCAGTTCTTC	CATSDFGGSRPPYNEQFF
TRBV4-3	.	TRBD2	TRBJ2-2	TGCGCCAGCAGCCAAGATCTAGCGGGGGGGCTTCCCGGGGAGCTGTTTTTT	CASSQDLAGGLPGELFF
TRBV18	.	.	TRBJ2-7	TGTGCCAGCTCCCCGACCTACGGATCCTACGAGCAGTACTTC	CASSPTYGSYEQYF
TRBV6-2/TRBV6-3	.	.	TRBJ2-3	TGTGCCAGCAGCCCTAGTTTGTGGGCGCGAGGGACAGATACGCAGTATTTT	CASSPSLWARGTDTQYF
TRBV7-9	.	.	TRBJ2-7	TGTGCCAGCAGCATTTACTCCAGTCCGGACCCATACGAGCAGTACTTC	CASSIYSSPDPYEQYF
TRBV5-1	.	TRBD1	TRBJ2-7	TGCGCCAGCAGCATACAACCGGGACAGGGGTTGTACGAGCAGTACTTC	CASSIQPGQGLYEQYF
TRBV7-9	.	.	TRBJ2-5	TGTGCCAGCAGCTTAGGTTCGGCAGGGCGGGAGACCCAGTACTTC	CASSLGSAGRETQYF
TRBV7-3	.	.	TRBJ2-1	TGTGCCAGCAGCCCCACCCTCGGGAAAACGAGTGGGCAGTTCTTC	CASSPTLGKTSGQFF
TRBV28	few	TRBD1	TRBJ1-1	TGTGCCAGCAGCCTTAGGCGACAGGGTGGCACTGAAGCTTTCTTT	CASSLRRQGGTEAFF
TRBV7-3	.	TRBD1	TRBJ2-7	TGTGCCAGCAGCTCGAGGACAGGGAGCTCCTACGAGCAGTACTTC	CASSSRTGSSYEQYF
TRBV7-2	few	.	TRBJ2-7	TGTGCCAGCAGCTCCCGACAGGTCTCCTACGAGCAGTACTTC	CASSSRQVSYEQYF
TRBV6-1	.	.	TRBJ1-4	TGTGCCAGCAGTGAAGCCAGGGGACTCGGTGAAAAACTGTTTTTT	CASSEARGLGEKLFF
TRBV19	.	.	TRBJ1-1	TGTGCCAGTAGTATTTCCCCGAACACTGAAGCTTTCTTT	CASSISPNTEAFF
TRBV4-3	.	.	TRBJ1-6	TGCGCCAGCAGCCAGGCGATGTATAATTCACCCCTCCACTTT	CASSQAMYNSPLHF
TRBV5-4	.	TRBD2	TRBJ2-1	TGTGCCAGCAGCCCCCGGACTAGCGGGAGTAATGAGCAGTTCTTC	CASSPRTSGSNEQFF
TRBV7-7	once	.	TRBJ2-7	TGTGCCAGCAGCCCCGCCGGGTTAGCGAACGAGCAGTACTTC	CASSPAGLANEQYF
TRBV4-2	.	TRBD1	TRBJ1-4	TGTGCCAGCAGCCCCCGTGCGGGACAGGGGGATGAAAAACTGTTTTTT	CASSPRAGQGDEKLFF
TRBV3-1/TRBV3-2	.	.	TRBJ1-1	TGTGCCAGCAGCCAAGGGTGGGCAGTCACTGAAGCTTTCTTT	CASSQGWAVTEAFF
TRBV28	.	.	TRBJ1-5	TGTGCCAGCAGTTTCTGGCGCGGCAGCCGCAAGTTCCGTCAGCCCCAGCATTTT	CASSFWRGSRKFRQPQHF
TRBV29-1	.	TRBD1	TRBJ2-7	TGCAGCGTTCGGGACAGGGCCTACGAGCAGTACTTC	CSVRDRAYEQYF
TRBV28	.	.	TRBJ2-1	TGTGCCAGCGCGCAGCCCGGGACCAATTATAATGAGCAGTTCTTC	CASAQPGTNYNEQFF
TRBV18	.	.	TRBJ2-7	TGTGCCAGCTCACCTCGGCGGGTTAGCCTGGGGGACTACGAGCAGTACTTC	CASSPRRVSLGDYEQYF
TRBV28	.	TRBD1	TRBJ1-3	TGTGCCAGCCCCGGGACAGGGGTATTTTCCGGAAACACCATATATTTT	CASPGTGVFSGNTIYF
TRBV7-2	.	TRBD2	TRBJ2-3	TGTGCCAGCAGCCCCCGCTTAGCGGGAGGTTCAGATACGCAGTATTTT	CASSPRLAGGSDTQYF
TRBV28	.	.	TRBJ1-5	TGTGCCAGCATGGACCCCGCGGCAGGGGGCAATCAGCCCCAGCATTTT	CASMDPAAGGNQPQHF
TRBV9	.	.	TRBJ2-7	TGTGCCAGCAGCGTAGAGGACGGAGCGGGCGAGCAGTACTTC	CASSVEDGAGEQYF